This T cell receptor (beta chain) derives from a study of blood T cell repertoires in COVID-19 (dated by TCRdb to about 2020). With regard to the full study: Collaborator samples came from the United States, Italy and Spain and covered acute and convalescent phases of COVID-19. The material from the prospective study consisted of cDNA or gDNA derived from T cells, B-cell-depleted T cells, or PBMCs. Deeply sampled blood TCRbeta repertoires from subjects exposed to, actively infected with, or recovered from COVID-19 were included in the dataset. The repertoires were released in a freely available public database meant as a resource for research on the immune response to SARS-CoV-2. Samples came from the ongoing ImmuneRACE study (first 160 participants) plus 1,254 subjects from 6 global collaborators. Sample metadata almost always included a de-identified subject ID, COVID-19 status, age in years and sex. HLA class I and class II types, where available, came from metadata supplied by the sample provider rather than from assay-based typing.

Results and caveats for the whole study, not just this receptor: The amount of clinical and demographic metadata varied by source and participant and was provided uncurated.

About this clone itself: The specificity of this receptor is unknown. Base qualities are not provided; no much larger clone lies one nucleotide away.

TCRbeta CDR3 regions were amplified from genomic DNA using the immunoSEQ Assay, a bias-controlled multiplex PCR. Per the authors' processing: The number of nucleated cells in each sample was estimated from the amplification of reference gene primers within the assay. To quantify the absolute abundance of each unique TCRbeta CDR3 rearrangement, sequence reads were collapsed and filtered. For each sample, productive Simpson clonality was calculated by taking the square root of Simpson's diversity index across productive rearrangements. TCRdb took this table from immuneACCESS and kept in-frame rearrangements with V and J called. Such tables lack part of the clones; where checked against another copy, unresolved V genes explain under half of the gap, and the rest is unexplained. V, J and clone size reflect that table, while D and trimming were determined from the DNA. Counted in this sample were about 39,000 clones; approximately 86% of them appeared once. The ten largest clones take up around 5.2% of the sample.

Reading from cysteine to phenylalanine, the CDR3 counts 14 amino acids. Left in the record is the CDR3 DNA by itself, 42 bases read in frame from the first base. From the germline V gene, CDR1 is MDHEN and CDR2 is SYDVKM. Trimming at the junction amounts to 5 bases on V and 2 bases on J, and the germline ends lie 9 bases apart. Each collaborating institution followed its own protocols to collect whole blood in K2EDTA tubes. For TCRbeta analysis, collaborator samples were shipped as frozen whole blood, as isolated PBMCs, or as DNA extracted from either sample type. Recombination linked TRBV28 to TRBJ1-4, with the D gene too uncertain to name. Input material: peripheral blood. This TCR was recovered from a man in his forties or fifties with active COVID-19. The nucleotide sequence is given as TGTGCCAGCAGTCCCCCAACTACTAATGAAAAACTGTTTTTT. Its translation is CASSPPTTNEKLFF.